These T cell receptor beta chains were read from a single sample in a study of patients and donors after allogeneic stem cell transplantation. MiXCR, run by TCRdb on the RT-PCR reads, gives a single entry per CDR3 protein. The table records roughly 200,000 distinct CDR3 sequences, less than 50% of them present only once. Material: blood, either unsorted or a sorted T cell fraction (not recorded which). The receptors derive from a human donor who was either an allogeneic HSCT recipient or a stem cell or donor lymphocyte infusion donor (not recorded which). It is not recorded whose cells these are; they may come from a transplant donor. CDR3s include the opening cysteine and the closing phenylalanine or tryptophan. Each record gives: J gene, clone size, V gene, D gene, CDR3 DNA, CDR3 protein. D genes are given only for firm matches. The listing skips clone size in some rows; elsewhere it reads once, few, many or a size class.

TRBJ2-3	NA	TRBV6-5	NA	TGTGCCAGCAGTTACCCGCCCGGGGCGGGGAACACAGATACGCAGTATTTT	CASSYPPGAGNTDTQYF
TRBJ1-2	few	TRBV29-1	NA	TGCAGCGTTGAAGAACGAGGGGGGTATGGCTACACCTTC	CSVEERGGYGYTF
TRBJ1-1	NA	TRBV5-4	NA	TGTGCCAGCAGCTGGGGGGGGTATCCTGAAGCTTTCTTT	CASSWGGYPEAFF
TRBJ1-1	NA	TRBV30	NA	TGTGCCTGGAGAAGACAGCCTGAAGCTTTCTTT	CAWRRQPEAFF
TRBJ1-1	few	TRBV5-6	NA	TGTGCCAGCAGCTTGGAGTGGAGCACTGAAGCTTTCTTT	CASSLEWSTEAFF
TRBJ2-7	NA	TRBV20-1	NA	TGCAGTGCTCCACGACCGGAAACCTACGAGCAGTACTTC	CSAPRPETYEQYF
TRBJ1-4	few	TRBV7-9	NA	TGTGCCAGCAGCTTAACAGTATTGGGTGAAAAACTGTTTTTT	CASSLTVLGEKLFF
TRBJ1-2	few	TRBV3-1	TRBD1	TGTGCCAGCAGCCCCCCGGGACAGGAAGTGAATGGCTACACCTTC	CASSPPGQEVNGYTF
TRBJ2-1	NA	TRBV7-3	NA	TGTGCCAGCAGCCCCCTGGTGCCCTTCTCCTACAATGAGCAGTTCTTC	CASSPLVPFSYNEQFF
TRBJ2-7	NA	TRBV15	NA	TGTGCCACCAGCAGGTACCGGGGACCCTCCTACGAGCAGTACTTC	CATSRYRGPSYEQYF
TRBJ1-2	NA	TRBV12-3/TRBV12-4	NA	TGTGCCAGCAGTTTTCTAAGAAACTATGGCTACACCTTC	CASSFLRNYGYTF
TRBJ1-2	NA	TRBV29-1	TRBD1	TGCAGCGTAAAGTGGACAGGGGGAGACAACTATGGCTACACCTTC	CSVKWTGGDNYGYTF
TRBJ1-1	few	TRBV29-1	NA	TGCAGCGTTTACGGTGGTGCGGGCACTGAAGCTTTCTTT	CSVYGGAGTEAFF
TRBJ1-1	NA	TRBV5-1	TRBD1	TGCGCCAGCAGCCTGGACAGGGGCGGGAACACTGAAGCTTTCTTT	CASSLDRGGNTEAFF
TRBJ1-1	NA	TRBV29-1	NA	TGCAGCGTTGAACCGGGGAAAGGCACTGAAGCTTTCTTT	CSVEPGKGTEAFF
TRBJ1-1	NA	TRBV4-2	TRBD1	TGTGCCAGCAGCCAGAGACAGGGGAAGAGGGACACTGAAGCTTTCTTT	CASSQRQGKRDTEAFF
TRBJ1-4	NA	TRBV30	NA	TGTGCCTGGAGGCCGGACCCTAATGAAAAACTGTTTTTT	CAWRPDPNEKLFF
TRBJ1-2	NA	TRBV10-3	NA	TGTGCCATCAGTGAGAGGGCACAGGAGGGTGGCTACACCTTC	CAISERAQEGGYTF
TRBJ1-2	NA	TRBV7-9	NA	TGTGCCAGCAGCTGGAGTGATGGCTACACCTTC	CASSWSDGYTF
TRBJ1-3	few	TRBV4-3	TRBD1	TGCGCCAGCAGCACCCGGACAGGGGGAGGAAACACCATATATTTT	CASSTRTGGGNTIYF
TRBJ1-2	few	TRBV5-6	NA	TGTGCCAGCAGCTTGAACAGATTATATGGCTACACCTTC	CASSLNRLYGYTF
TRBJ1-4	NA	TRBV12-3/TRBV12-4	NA	TGTGCCAGCAGTTTCGGACAGTTTAATGAAAAACTGTTTTTT	CASSFGQFNEKLFF
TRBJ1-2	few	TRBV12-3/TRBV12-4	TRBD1	TGTGCCAGCACTCCCTCCCCGTCCAGGGGGCTATCATACTATGGCTACACCTTC	CASTPSPSRGLSYYGYTF
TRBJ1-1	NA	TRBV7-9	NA	TGTGCCAGCAGCTTAGAGGAAGGGAGCACTGAAGCTTTCTTT	CASSLEEGSTEAFF
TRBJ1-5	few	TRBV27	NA	TGTGCCAGCAGTCCACGGGTTTCCTCCTGGCCCCAGCATTTT	CASSPRVSSWPQHF
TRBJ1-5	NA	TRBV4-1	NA	TGCGCCAGCAGCCAGCGGACAAATTGGCCGCCCCAGCATTTT	CASSQRTNWPPQHF
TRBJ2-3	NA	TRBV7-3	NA	TGTGCCAGCAGCTTAGAGGGGAACACAGATACGCAGTATTTT	CASSLEGNTDTQYF
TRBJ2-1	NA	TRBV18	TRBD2	TGTGCCAGCTCACCTGGGCTAGCGGGGGGCAATGAGCAGTTCTTC	CASSPGLAGGNEQFF
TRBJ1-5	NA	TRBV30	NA	TGTGCCTGGAGTGGAGGGAACAATCAGCCCCAGCATTTT	CAWSGGNNQPQHF
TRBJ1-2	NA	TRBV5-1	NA	TGCGCCAGCAGGCGGGAGGATTTAGGGTTCCGGGGCTATGGCTACACCTTC	CASRREDLGFRGYGYTF
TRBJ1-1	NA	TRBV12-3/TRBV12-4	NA	TGTGCCAGCAGGACGAGGGGGGAAGCTTTCTTT	CASRTRGEAFF
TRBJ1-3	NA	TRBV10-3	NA	TGTGCCATCAGCGCGACCGGGACTTCTAGAGGAAACACCATATATTTT	CAISATGTSRGNTIYF
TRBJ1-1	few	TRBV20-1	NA	TGCAGTGCTAGACAGCAGGAGAACACTGAAGCTTTCTTT	CSARQQENTEAFF
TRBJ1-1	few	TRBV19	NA	TGTGCCAGTAGTGCGGTAGGATTCATGAACACTGAAGCTTTCTTT	CASSAVGFMNTEAFF
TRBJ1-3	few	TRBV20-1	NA	TGCAGTGCTAGGGGGCTTTTAGGAAACACCATATATTTT	CSARGLLGNTIYF
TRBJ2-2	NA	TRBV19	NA	TGTGCCAGTAGTCTCCGCTGGGGCGGGGAGCTGTTTTTT	CASSLRWGGELFF
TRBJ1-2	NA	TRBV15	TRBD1	TGTGCCACCAGCAGAGATTTACACAGGGGCCATGGCTACACCTTC	CATSRDLHRGHGYTF
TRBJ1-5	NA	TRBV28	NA	TGTGCCAGCAGTTTATCCGACCTCGACCTCAATCAGCCCCAGCATTTT	CASSLSDLDLNQPQHF
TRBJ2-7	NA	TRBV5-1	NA	TGCGCCAGCAGTTGGTTCGGGGCCTACGAGCAGTACTTC	CASSWFGAYEQYF
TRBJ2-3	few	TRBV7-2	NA	TGTGCCAGCAGCTTAGTTCCGAAACTCACAGATACGCAGTATTTT	CASSLVPKLTDTQYF